This TCR beta chain was captured in a study of T cells after yellow fever vaccination. Notes on the study in general: Weaker in magnitude, the secondary response showed a faster peak on day 5 versus 15.

On this clonotype itself: Its specificity is not known.

Per the germline V gene, CDR1 is SGHRS and CDR2 is YFSETQ. The CDR3 runs to 13 residues. With 4 bases removed from V and 3 bases from J, the gap between germline ends came to 11 bases. One entry per CDR3 protein, called by TCRdb with MiXCR from the 5' RACE reads. The sample carries around 610,000 distinct CDR3 sequences, approximately 12% recorded once. This sequence joins TRBV5-1 and TRBJ2-7, with D hard to call. This TCR derives from a man younger than 40 who received the YFV17D yellow fever vaccine. The sequencing used PBMCs, collected on the day of the yellow fever booster vaccination. The CDR3 DNA sequence: TGCGCCAGCAGCGACCGGGCCAACTACGAGCAGTACTTC. Translation gives CASSDRANYEQYF. Full variable domain (outside the CDR3, taken from reference TRBV5-1 and TRBJ2-7): KAGVTQTPRYLIKTRGQQVTLSCSPISGHRSVSWYQQTPGQGLQFLFEYFSETQRNKGNFPGRFSGRQFSNSRSEMNVSTLELGDSALYLCASSDRANYEQYFGPGTRLTVT.